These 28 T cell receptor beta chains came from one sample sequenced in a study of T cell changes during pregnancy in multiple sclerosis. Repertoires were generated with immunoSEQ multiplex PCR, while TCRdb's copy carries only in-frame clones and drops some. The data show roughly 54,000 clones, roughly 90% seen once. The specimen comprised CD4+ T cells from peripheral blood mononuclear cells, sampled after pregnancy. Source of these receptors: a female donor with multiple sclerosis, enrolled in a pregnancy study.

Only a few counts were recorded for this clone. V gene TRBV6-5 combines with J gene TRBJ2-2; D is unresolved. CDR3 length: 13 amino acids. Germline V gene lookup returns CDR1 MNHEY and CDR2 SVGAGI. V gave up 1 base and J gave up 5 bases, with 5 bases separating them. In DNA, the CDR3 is TGTGCCAGCAGTTACTTACAGACCGGGGAGCTGTTTTTT. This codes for CASSYLQTGELFF.

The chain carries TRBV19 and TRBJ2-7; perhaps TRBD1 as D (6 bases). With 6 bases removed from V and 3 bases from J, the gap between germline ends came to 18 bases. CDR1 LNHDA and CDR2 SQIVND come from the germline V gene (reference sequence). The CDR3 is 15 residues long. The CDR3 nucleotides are TGTGCCAGTAGCTCCATCCGAGGGACAAACTACGAGCAGTACTTC. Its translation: CASSSIRGTNYEQYF. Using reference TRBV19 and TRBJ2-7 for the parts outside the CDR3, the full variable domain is DGGITQSPKYLFRKEGQNVTLSCEQNLNHDAMYWYRQDPGQGLRLIYYSQIVNDFQKGDIAEGYSVSREKKESFPLTVTSAQKNPTAFYLCASSSIRGTNYEQYFGPGTRLTVT.

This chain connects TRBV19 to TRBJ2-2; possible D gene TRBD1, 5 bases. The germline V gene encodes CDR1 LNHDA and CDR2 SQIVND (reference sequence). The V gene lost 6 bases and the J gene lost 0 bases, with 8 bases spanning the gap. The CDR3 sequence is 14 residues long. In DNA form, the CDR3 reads TGTGCCAGTAGGACAGCTTCGAACACCGGGGAGCTGTTTTTT. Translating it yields CASRTASNTGELFF.

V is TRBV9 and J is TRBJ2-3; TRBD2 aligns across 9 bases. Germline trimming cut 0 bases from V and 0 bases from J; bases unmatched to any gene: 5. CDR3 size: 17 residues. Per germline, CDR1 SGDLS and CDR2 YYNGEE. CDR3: CASSVGRGGTSTDTQYF. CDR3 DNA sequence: TGTGCCAGCAGCGTAGGGCGGGGGGGGACTAGCACAGATACGCAGTATTTT.

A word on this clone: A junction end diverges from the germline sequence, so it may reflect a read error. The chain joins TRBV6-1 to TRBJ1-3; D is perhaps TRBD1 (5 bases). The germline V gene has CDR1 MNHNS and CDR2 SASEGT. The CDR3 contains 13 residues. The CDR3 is CASSGTGGNIIYF. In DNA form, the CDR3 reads TGTGCCAGCAGCGGGACTGGGGGAAACATCATATATTTT.

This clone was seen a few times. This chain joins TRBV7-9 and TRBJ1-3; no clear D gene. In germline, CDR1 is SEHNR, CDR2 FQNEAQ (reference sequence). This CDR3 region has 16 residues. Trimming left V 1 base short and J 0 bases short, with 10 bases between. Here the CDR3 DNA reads TGTGCCAGCAGCTTAGTAACACGGAGCTCTGGAAACACCATATATTTT. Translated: CASSLVTRSSGNTIYF.

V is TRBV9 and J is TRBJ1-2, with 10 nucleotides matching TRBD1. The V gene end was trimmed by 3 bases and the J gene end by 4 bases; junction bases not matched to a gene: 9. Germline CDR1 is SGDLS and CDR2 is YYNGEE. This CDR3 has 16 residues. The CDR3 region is CASSAGGTGEFYGYTF. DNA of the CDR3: TGTGCCAGCAGCGCGGGCGGGACAGGGGAATTCTATGGCTACACCTTC. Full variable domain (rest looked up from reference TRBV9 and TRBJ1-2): DSGVTQTPKHLITATGQRVTLRCSPRSGDLSVYWYQQSLDQGLQFLIQYYNGEERAKGNILERFSAQQFPDLHSELNLSSLELGDSALYFCASSAGGTGEFYGYTFGSGTRLTVV.

CDR3 region: CASSVDPNFGNTIYF. CDR3 DNA sequence: TGTGCCAGCAGCGTAGATCCGAACTTTGGAAACACCATATATTTT. The chain is built from TRBV9 and TRBJ1-3, with D unresolved. CDR3 length equals 15 residues. Between the trimmed V and J ends, which lost 0 bases and 3 bases, there was a span of 10 bases. Germline-derived CDR1 and CDR2 are SGDLS and YYNGEE.

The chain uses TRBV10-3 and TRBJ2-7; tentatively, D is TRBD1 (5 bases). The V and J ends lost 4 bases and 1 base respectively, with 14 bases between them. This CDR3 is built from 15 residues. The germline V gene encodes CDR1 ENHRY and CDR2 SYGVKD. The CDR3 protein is CAISVQGLGSYEQYF. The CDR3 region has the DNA TGTGCCATCAGTGTCCAGGGCTTGGGGTCCTACGAGCAGTACTTC.

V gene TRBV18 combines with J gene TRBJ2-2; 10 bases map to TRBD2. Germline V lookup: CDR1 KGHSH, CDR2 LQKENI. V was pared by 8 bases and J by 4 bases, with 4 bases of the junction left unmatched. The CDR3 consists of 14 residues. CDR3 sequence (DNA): TGTGCCAGCCCCCGACTAGCGGGCACCGGGGAGCTGTTTTTT. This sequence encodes CASPRLAGTGELFF.

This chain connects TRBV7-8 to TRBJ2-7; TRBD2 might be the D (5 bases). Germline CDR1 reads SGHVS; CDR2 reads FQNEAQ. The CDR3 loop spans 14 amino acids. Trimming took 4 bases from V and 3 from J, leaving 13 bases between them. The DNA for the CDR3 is TGTGCCAGCAGCTACCCCGGGGATTTCTACGAGCAGTACTTC. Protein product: CASSYPGDFYEQYF.

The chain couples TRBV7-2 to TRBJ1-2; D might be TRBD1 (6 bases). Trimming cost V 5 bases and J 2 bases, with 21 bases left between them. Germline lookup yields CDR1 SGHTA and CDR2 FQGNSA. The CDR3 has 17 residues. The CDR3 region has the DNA TGTGCCAGCAGCCTACGCCTACGGCAGGGGCTCAACTATGGCTACACCTTC. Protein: CASSLRLRQGLNYGYTF.

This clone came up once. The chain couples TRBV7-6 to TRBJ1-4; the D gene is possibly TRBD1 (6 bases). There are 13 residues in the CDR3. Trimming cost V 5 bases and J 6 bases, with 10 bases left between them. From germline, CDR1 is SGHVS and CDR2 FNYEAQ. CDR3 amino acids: CASSLRQDEKLFF. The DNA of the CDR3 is TGTGCCAGCAGCCTCAGACAGGATGAAAAACTGTTTTTT.

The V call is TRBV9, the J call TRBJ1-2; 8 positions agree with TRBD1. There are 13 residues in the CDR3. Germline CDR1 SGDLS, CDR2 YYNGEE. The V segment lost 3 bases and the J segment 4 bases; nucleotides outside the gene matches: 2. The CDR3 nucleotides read TGTGCCAGCAGCGGACAGGGGACCTATGGCTACACCTTC. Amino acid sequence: CASSGQGTYGYTF. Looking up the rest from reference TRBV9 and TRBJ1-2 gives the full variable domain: DSGVTQTPKHLITATGQRVTLRCSPRSGDLSVYWYQQSLDQGLQFLIQYYNGEERAKGNILERFSAQQFPDLHSELNLSSLELGDSALYFCASSGQGTYGYTFGSGTRLTVV.

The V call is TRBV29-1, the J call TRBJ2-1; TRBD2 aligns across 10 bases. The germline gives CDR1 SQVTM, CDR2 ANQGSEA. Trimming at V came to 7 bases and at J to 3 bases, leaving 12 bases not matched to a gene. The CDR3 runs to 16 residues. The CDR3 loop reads CSATPKLAGFYNEQFF. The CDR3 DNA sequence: TGCAGCGCTACTCCAAAACTAGCGGGGTTCTACAATGAGCAGTTCTTC.

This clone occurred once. CDR3 DNA: TGTGCCAGCAGCATTAGCGGGCCCACAGATACGCAGTATTTT. This gives the protein CASSISGPTDTQYF. V and J are TRBV7-3 and TRBJ2-3; 7 bases align to TRBD2. CDR1 is SGHTA, CDR2 FQGTGA, per germline. Trimming removed 5 bases from V and 2 bases from J; junction bases left unmatched: 4. The CDR3 is made up of 14 amino acids.

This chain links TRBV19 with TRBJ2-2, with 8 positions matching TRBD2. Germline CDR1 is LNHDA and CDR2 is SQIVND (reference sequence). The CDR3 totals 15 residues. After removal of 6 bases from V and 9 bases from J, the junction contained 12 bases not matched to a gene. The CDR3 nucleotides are TGTGCCAGTAGCCCCCCGACGGGGGGGCGGCGGGAGCTGTTTTTT. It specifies CASSPPTGGRRELFF. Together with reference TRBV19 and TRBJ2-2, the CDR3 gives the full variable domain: DGGITQSPKYLFRKEGQNVTLSCEQNLNHDAMYWYRQDPGQGLRLIYYSQIVNDFQKGDIAEGYSVSREKKESFPLTVTSAQKNPTAFYLCASSPPTGGRRELFFGEGSRLTVL.

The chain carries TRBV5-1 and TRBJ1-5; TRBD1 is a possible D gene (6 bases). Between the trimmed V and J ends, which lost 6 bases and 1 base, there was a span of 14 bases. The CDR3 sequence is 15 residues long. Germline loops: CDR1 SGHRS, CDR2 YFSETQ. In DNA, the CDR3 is TGCGCCAGCAAAATATCGACAGGCAGCAATCAGCCCCAGCATTTT. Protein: CASKISTGSNQPQHF.

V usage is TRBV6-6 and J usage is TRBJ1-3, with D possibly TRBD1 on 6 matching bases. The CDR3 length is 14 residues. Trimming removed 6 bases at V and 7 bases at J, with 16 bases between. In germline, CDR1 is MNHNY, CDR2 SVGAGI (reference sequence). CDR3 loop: CASSQTGAVNTIYF. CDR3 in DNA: TGTGCCAGCAGCCAGACAGGAGCTGTGAACACCATATATTTT.

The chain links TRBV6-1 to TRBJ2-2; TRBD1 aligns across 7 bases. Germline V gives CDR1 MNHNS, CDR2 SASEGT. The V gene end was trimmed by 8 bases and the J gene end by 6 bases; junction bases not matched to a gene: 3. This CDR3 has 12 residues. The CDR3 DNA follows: TGTGCCAGCGAAAGGGGGCCCGGGGAGCTGTTTTTT. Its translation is CASERGPGELFF.

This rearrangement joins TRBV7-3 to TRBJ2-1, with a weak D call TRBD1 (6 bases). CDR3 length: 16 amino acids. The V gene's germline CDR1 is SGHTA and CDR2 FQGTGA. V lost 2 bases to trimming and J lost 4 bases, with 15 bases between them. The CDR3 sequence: CASSLRQALLYNEQFF. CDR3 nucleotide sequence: TGTGCCAGCAGCTTACGACAGGCGCTACTGTACAATGAGCAGTTCTTC.

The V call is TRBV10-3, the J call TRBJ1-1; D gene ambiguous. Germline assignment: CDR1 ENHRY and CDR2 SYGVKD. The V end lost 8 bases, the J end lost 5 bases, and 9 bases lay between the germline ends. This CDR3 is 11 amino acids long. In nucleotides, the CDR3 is TGTGCCATCGGAGCGGGGACTGAAGCTTTCTTT. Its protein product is CAIGAGTEAFF.

DNA for the CDR3: TGTGCCAGCAGTACGGGGGGGAAAGGGCAGTACTTC. It is translated as CASSTGGKGQYF. The chain has TRBV25-1 and TRBJ2-7; TRBD2 matches at 8 bases. The CDR3 covers 12 residues. Trimming cost V 5 bases and J 9 bases; bases outside gene matches: 6. Germline values: CDR1 MGHDK, CDR2 SYGVNS.

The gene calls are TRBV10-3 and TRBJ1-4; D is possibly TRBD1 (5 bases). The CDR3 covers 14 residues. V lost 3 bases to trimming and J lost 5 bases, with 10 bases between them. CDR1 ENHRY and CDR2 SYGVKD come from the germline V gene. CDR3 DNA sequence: TGTGCCATCAGTGACAGGGTCGAGAATGAAAAACTGTTTTTT. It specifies CAISDRVENEKLFF.

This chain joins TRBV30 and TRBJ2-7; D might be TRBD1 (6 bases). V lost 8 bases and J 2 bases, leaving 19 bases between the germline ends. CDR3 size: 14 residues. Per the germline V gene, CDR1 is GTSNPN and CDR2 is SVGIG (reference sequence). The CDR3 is CAATGTRNAYEQYF. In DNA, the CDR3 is TGTGCCGCAACCGGGACACGAAACGCCTACGAGCAGTACTTC. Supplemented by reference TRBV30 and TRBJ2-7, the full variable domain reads SQTIHQWPATLVQPVGSPLSLECTVEGTSNPNLYWYRQAAGRGLQLLFYSVGIGQISSEVPQNLSASRPQDRQFILSSKKLLLSDSGFYLCAATGTRNAYEQYFGPGTRLTVT.

The CDR3 nucleotides are TGTGCCAGCAGTTCCAGGGAGGCCCCAAACACCATATATTTT. The encoded protein is CASSSREAPNTIYF. The rearrangement links TRBV25-1 to TRBJ1-3, with D perhaps TRBD1 (5 bases). The V and J ends lost 5 bases and 6 bases respectively, with 14 bases between them. There are 14 residues in the CDR3. Germline V CDR1 and CDR2: MGHDK, SYGVNS.

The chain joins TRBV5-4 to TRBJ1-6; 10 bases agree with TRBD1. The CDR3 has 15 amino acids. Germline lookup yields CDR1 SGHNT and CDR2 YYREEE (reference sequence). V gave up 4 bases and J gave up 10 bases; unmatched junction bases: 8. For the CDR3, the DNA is TGTGCCAGCAGCCCGGGACAGGGGCGCTTGTCACCCCTCCACTTT. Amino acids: CASSPGQGRLSPLHF.

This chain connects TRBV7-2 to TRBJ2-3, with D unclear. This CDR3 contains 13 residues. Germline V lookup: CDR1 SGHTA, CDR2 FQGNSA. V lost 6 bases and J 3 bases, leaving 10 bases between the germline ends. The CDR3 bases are TGTGCCAGCAGTATGGCGACAACAGATACGCAGTATTTT. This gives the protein CASSMATTDTQYF.